The TCR beta chain under discussion was sequenced for a study of radiotherapy plus CTLA-4 blockade in lung cancer. About the study: Patients showed objective responses in 15% to 20% of cases, and disease control was achieved by roughly 30%.

Profiled with immunoSEQ multiplex PCR; TCRdb holds only in-frame clones, not every one. The sample includes roughly 66,000 clones, about 80% of them seen just once. As concerns this clone: The antigen is unknown.

With 5 bases clipped from V and 3 bases from J, the junction kept 18 bases outside the gene matches. Germline V gene sequence: CDR1 MNHEY, CDR2 SMNVEV (reference sequence). The CDR3 totals 18 residues. Study-wide points: The best prediction of response reportedly came from early blood T cell clone dynamics, with interferon-beta.

The sample in question was peripheral blood, obtained from a patient treated with radiotherapy plus ipilimumab. This sequence joins TRBV27 and TRBJ1-1; 7 nucleotides match TRBD1. The sequence was obtained from a human donor with non-small cell lung cancer who had a partial response to radiotherapy plus ipilimumab. As DNA, the CDR3 is TGTGCCAGCAGTCCCCAGGGGGGTTCGGGGTGGAGGTACACTGAAGCTTTCTTT. Amino acid sequence: CASSPQGGSGWRYTEAFF.